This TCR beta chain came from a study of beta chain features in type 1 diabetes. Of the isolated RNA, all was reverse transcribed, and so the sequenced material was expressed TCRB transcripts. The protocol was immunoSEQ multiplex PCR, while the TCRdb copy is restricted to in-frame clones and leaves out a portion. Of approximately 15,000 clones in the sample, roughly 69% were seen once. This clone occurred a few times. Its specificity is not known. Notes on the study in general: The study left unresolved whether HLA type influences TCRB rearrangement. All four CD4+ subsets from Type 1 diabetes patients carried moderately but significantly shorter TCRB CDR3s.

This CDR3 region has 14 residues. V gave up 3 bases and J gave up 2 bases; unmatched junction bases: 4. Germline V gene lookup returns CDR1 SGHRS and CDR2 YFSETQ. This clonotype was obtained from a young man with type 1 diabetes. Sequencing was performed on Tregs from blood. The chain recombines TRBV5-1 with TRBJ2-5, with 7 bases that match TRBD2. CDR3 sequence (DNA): TGCGCCAGCAGCTCCGGACTAGAACAAGAGACCCAGTACTTC. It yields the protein CASSSGLEQETQYF.